Here is one T cell receptor beta chain with its context. This clone was observed a single time. No cognate antigen has been identified for it. No base quality information exists; no much larger clone differs at one position. There are 18 amino acids in the CDR3, from cysteine to phenylalanine inclusive. Only the CDR3 DNA stays, 54 bases, in frame from base 1. V and J are truncated by 2 bases and 2 bases respectively, leaving an intervening sequence of 19 bases. The germline V gene specifies MGHRA as CDR1 and YSYEKL as CDR2. The collaborating institutions used their own protocols to collect whole blood in K2EDTA tubes. Collaborator samples were shipped for TCRbeta analysis as frozen whole blood, isolated PBMCs, or DNA extracted from either sample type. The immunoSEQ Assay, a bias-controlled multiplex PCR, was used to amplify TCRbeta CDR3 regions from genomic DNA. Per the source publication's procedure: The number of nucleated cells in each sample was estimated by amplification of reference gene primers within the assay. To quantify the absolute abundance of each unique TCRbeta CDR3 rearrangement, sequence reads were collapsed and filtered. For each sample, productive Simpson clonality was calculated by taking the square root of Simpson's diversity index across productive rearrangements. Not all clones reach the TCRdb copy of this immuneACCESS table, which keeps in-frame sequences only. Checked studies attribute under half of the gap to unresolved V genes and leave the rest unexplained. The D gene and trimming were derived from the DNA, and the V and J assignments and clone size from that table. In this sample the table shows under 70,000 clones, approximately 87% of which occur a single time. The ten largest clones capture 4% of the sample.

This sample is part of a study of blood T cell repertoires in COVID-19 (dated by TCRdb to about 2020). Turning to the overall study: Samples from collaborators originated in the United States, Italy and Spain and spanned both the acute and convalescent phases of COVID-19. Where HLA class I and class II types were available, the types were taken from metadata supplied by the sample provider, not from assay-based typing. The material from the prospective study consisted of cDNA or gDNA derived from T cells, B-cell-depleted T cells, or PBMCs. A freely available public database, intended as a resource for researchers studying the immune response to SARS-CoV-2, is where the repertoires were released. Subjects who had been exposed to COVID-19, were actively infected with it, or had recovered from it provided the deeply sampled blood TCRbeta repertoires that made up the dataset. The samples were drawn from the first 160 participants of the ongoing ImmuneRACE study and from 950 to 1,500 subjects provided by 6 global collaborators. Sample metadata almost always included a de-identified subject ID, COVID-19 status, age in years and sex. Broad study findings and their caveats: How much clinical and demographic metadata was included differed by source and by participant, and the metadata was provided uncurated.

Sequencing input: peripheral blood. The rearrangement combines TRBV4-1 with TRBJ2-1, with a weak D call of TRBD2 (5 bases match). The TCR originated in a man aged 45-65 years with acute or convalescent COVID-19. DNA sequence: TGCGCCAGCAGCCAACTTCCCTCCGGAAGGCGGGCCTACAATGAGCAGTTCTTC. It translates as CASSQLPSGRRAYNEQFF.